The T cell receptor (beta chain) under discussion was sequenced for a study of regulatory T cells in long-lasting Graves disease (dated by TCRdb to about 2021). Regarding the complete study: To count as having persistent Graves' disease, a patient had to have received antithyroid drug treatment for over 5 years with TSH receptor autoantibodies remaining persistently positive. The study was conducted in China and was registered as a clinical trial. A total of around 35 samples underwent TCR sequencing: about 13 from persistent and around 20 from newly diagnosed Graves' disease patients. On average, persistent Graves' disease patients in the clinical cohort had been on antithyroid drugs for roughly 11 years. Patients with persistent Graves' disease were compared with patients with newly diagnosed Graves' disease using TCR sequencing and RNA sequencing of peripheral blood.

What the time point label conveys for this sample: persistent/refractory GD, antithyroid drugs over 5 years with positive TRAb. For both TCR sequencing and RNA sequencing, RNA was extracted from PBMCs in TRIzol. The diagnosis of Graves' disease followed American Thyroid Association guidelines. Patients for the study were recruited at an endocrinology department in Xi'an, China. Each patient gave 9 to 10 milliliters of peripheral blood, collected in an EDTA anticoagulant tube. Ficoll Paque Plus density gradient separation was used to isolate PBMCs, and no further T cell sorting was done. RNA quality was checked with an Agilent 2100 Bioanalyzer and agarose gel, and concentration with a NanoDrop 2000. The germline V gene (reference sequence) sets CDR1 to DFQATT and CDR2 to SNEGSKA. Ends trimmed: V by 5 bases, J by 3 bases; bases unmatched to a gene: 6. There are 14 amino acids in the CDR3, from cysteine to phenylalanine inclusive. Only the CDR3 DNA is retained, 42 bases long and in frame from the first base.

Paper-wide results and their limitations: Peripheral blood alone was examined, since thyroid tissue, which constituted the primary lesion, could not be accessed. A larger number of public clonotypes was shared among persistent patients (fewer than 3,000) than among newly diagnosed patients (roughly 1,000). Compared with newly diagnosed patients, patients with persistent Graves' disease had lower TCR Shannon entropy and fewer highly expanded clones, which suggests clonal expansion. TRBV28, TRBJ1-2 and TRBJ2-5 were preferentially used in persistent disease, while TRBV20-1 and TRBJ2-1 were favored in newly diagnosed disease. The small sample size was acknowledged by the authors as a limitation that may reduce accuracy. Sequencing and analysis were restricted to the TCR beta chain.

The method was multiplex PCR. Data came from an Illumina HiSeq 4000. To build TCR beta libraries, CDR3 regions were amplified by Arm-PCR using iRepertoire HTBI primers. PCR products were gel purified before sequencing. Per the authors' processing: Gene usage analysis of CDR3 amino acid clonotypes relied on the roughly 67 TRBV and about 13 TRBJ segments identified across samples. Filtered high-quality paired reads were merged into contigs using COPE and FqMerger. BLAST was used to align contigs to IMGT TRBV, TRBD and TRBJ reference genes, and CDR3 was defined according to IMGT. Any clonotype with a frequency above 0.1% was counted as a highly expanded clone. Shannon entropy was used to measure repertoire diversity, and the Gini coefficient was used to measure V-J evenness. A clonotype found in more than one individual was treated as public. The raw public data were reprocessed by TCRdb itself: fastp quality trimming at Q25, MiXCR clonotype calling, in-frame beta chains only. When rows share a CDR3 protein, they turn into one entry using the most common DNA and genes. These V and J calls rely on TCRdb rather than the paper's analysis. This sample holds around 400,000 distinct CDR3 sequences; around 20% were observed only once. The ten largest make up 14% of the sample.

In its sample, this clonotype was seen a few times. Its binding antigen is unknown. No qualities accompany the bases; no much larger clone lies one base away. The receptor was derived from a female donor with Graves disease. The rearranged segments are TRBV20-1 and TRBJ2-7; 11 central bases correspond to TRBD2. The sample consisted of peripheral blood mononuclear cells (PBMCs), taken when the disease was refractory, from a patient treated with antithyroid drugs. For the CDR3, the sequence is CSAPQTSGIYEQYF. The bases read TGCAGTGCTCCTCAGACTAGCGGGATCTACGAGCAGTACTTC.